This T cell receptor (beta chain) comes out of a study of technical replicates of blood from several donors. Profiling relied on immunoSEQ multiplex PCR, and the TCRdb table lists in-frame clones only, not all of them. The sample records 55,000 to 80,000 clones, roughly 93% being singletons. This clone was seen just once. The CDR3 is made up of 11 amino acids. The ends were cut back, 0 bases at V and 7 bases at J, with 3 bases in the middle. CDR1 and CDR2 (germline): SGHDT, YYEEEE. This chain uses TRBV5-6 with TRBJ2-3; D gene ambiguous. Sequencing was done on a sample of T cells isolated from PBMCs. The sequence came from a human donor in good health. CDR3 in DNA: TGTGCCAGCAGCTTGGTAAATACGCAGTATTTT. This encodes CASSLVNTQYF.